This record looks at one T cell receptor beta chain sequence and its context. Profiling relied on immunoSEQ multiplex PCR, and the TCRdb table lists in-frame clones only, not all of them. The table shows 50,000 to 75,000 clones, with roughly 89% occurring only once. These data originate in a study of control samples from healthy donors and cancer patients. The germline CDR1 and CDR2 sequences are SEHNR and FQNEAQ (reference sequence). The CDR3 extends over 15 amino acids. Trimming removed 5 bases from V and 4 bases from J; junction bases left unmatched: 9. This receptor was identified in a man in his fifties or sixties with colorectal cancer. Specimen: PBMCs. The rearrangement uses TRBV7-9 and TRBJ2-5; 8 positions agree with TRBD2. DNA of the CDR3: TGTGCCAGCAGCCCCCCGGCGGGGGGCCGAGAGACCCAGTACTTC. This sequence encodes CASSPPAGGRETQYF.